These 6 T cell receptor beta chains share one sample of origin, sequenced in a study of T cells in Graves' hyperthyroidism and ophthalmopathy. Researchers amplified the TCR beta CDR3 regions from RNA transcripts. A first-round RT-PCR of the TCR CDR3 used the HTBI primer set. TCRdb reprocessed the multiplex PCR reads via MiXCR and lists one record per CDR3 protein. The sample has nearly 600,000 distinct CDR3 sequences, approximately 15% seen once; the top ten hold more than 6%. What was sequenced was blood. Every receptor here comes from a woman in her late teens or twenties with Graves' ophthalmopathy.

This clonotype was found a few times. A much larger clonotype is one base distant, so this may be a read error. The CDR3 DNA is TGCAGCGTTGTCTCCCAGGGATTCTACGAGCAGTACTTC. Translating it yields CSVVSQGFYEQYF. This chain uses TRBV29-1 with TRBJ2-7, with D possibly being TRBD1 (5 bases). The CDR3 contains 13 residues. Germline values: CDR1 SQVTM, CDR2 ANQGSEA. V was cut by 4 bases and J by 3 bases, with 13 bases left in between.

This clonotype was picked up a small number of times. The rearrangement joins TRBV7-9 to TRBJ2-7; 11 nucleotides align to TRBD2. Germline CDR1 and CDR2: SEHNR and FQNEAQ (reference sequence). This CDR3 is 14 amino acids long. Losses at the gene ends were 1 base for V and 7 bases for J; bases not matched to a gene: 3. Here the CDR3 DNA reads TGTGCCAGCAGCTTAGTTAGCGGGAGGGAAGAGCAGTACTTC. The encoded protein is CASSLVSGREEQYF.

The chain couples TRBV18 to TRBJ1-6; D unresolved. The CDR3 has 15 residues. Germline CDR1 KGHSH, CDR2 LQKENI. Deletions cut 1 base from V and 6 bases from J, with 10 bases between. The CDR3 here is CASSPQVGRNSPLHF. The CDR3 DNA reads TGTGCCAGCTCACCACAGGTTGGACGTAATTCACCCCTCCACTTT.

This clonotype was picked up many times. In DNA form, the CDR3 reads TGCAGTGCTCAACATAGCGGGACTGACTACAATGAGCAGTTCTTC. Translation gives CSAQHSGTDYNEQFF. The chain carries TRBV20-1 and TRBJ2-1, with 8 nucleotides matching TRBD2. The CDR3 covers 15 residues. Trimming at V came to 5 bases and at J to 3 bases, leaving 9 bases not matched to a gene. The V gene's germline CDR1 is DFQATT and CDR2 SNEGSKA (reference sequence).

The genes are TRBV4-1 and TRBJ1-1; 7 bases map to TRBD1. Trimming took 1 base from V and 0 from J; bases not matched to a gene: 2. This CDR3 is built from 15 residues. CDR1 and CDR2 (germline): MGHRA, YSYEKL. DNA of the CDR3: TGCGCCAGCAGCCAAGCGAGGGGGCTGAACACTGAAGCTTTCTTT. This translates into CASSQARGLNTEAFF.

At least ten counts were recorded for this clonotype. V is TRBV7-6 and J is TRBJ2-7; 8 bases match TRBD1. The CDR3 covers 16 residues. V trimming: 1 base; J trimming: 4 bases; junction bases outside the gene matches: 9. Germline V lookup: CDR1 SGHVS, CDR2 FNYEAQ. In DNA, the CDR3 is TGTGCCAGCAGCTTAGAGGGACAGGCCCCACCGTACGAGCAGTACTTC. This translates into CASSLEGQAPPYEQYF.